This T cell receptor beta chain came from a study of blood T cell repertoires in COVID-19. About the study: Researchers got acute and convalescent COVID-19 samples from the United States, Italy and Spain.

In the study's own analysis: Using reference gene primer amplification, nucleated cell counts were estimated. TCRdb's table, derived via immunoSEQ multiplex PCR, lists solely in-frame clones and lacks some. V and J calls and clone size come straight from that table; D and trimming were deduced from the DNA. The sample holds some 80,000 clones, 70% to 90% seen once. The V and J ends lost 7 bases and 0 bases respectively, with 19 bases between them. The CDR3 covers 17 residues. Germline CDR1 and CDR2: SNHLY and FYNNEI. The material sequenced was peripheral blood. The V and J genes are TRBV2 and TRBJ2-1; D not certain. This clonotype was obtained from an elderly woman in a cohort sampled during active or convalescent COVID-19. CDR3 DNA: TGTGCCAGCATGCCCCCCAACAAGTGGAGCTCCTACAATGAGCAGTTCTTC. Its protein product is CASMPPNKWSSYNEQFF.